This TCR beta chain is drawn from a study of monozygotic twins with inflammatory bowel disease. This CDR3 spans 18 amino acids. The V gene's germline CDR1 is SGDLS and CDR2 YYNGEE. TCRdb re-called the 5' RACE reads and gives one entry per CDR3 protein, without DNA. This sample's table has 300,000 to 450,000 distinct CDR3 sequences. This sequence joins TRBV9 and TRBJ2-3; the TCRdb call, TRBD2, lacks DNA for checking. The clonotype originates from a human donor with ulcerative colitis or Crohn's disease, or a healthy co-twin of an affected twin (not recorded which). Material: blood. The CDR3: CASSVSPLTSGSTDTQYF.